Below, 23 T cell receptor beta chains from the same sample are listed, as sequenced in a study of blood T cell repertoires in COVID-19. Libraries were prepared by immunoSEQ multiplex PCR; TCRdb keeps only in-frame clonotypes and omits some of them. This sample has a few hundred thousand clones, with about 80% found just once. Material for sequencing was peripheral blood. These receptors were collected from an elderly man with acute or convalescent COVID-19.

The V call is TRBV5-1, the J call TRBJ1-3; 7 nucleotides align to TRBD1. Trimming took 6 bases from V and 0 from J; bases not matched to a gene: 9. The germline V gene encodes CDR1 SGHRS and CDR2 YFSETQ. The CDR3 consists of 16 residues. In nucleotides, the CDR3 is TGCGCCAGCAACCCGGACAGGTCTGACTCTGGAAACACCATATATTTT. Its translation is CASNPDRSDSGNTIYF.

This clone was recorded only once. The V gene is TRBV3-1 (or the pseudogene TRBV3-2), the J gene TRBJ2-2; D ambiguous. The CDR3 contains 13 residues. Germline V gene lookup returns CDR1 LGHDT and CDR2 YNNKEL (reference sequence). Trimming removed 4 bases from V and 6 bases from J, with 9 bases in between. The CDR3 sequence is CASSLRRAGELFF. The CDR3 DNA follows: TGTGCCAGCAGCCTTCGCCGGGCCGGGGAGCTGTTTTTT.

This clone was detected a few times. The chain has TRBV19 and TRBJ1-1; the D is unclear. Germline loops: CDR1 LNHDA, CDR2 SQIVND (reference sequence). The CDR3 runs 13 residues. The ends were cut back, 9 bases at V and 4 bases at J, with 15 bases in the middle. The CDR3 DNA follows: TGTGCCAGCCTGGGAAGCCGGGGCACTGAAGCTTTCTTT. Translation: CASLGSRGTEAFF.

The V and J genes are TRBV18 and TRBJ2-7; 12 bases are shared with TRBD1. The V gene's germline CDR1 is KGHSH and CDR2 LQKENI. V was pared by 6 bases and J by 0 bases, with 18 bases of the junction left unmatched. There are 20 residues in the CDR3. The CDR3 loop reads CASSASWDRGPPGSSYEQYF. Written as DNA, the CDR3 is TGTGCCAGCTCGGCGTCGTGGGACAGGGGGCCTCCTGGGAGCTCCTACGAGCAGTACTTC.

The chain carries TRBV9 and TRBJ2-2; D not resolved. V lost 1 base, J lost 6 bases, and 7 bases lay in between. The CDR3 has 13 residues. CDR1 and CDR2 from the germline V gene are SGDLS and YYNGEE. The chain's CDR3 is CASSVSPAGELFF. Here the CDR3 DNA reads TGTGCCAGCAGCGTATCCCCTGCCGGGGAGCTGTTTTTT.

This clone was seen more than once but under ten times. The J gene is TRBJ2-7, the V gene TRBV3-1 (or the pseudogene TRBV3-2); D is unclear. The CDR3 covers 15 residues. Deletions cut 0 bases from V and 0 bases from J, with 9 bases between. Germline V gene lookup returns CDR1 LGHDT and CDR2 YNNKEL (reference sequence). The CDR3 nucleotides read TGTGCCAGCAGCCAAGATTCGTCCCCCTCCTACGAGCAGTACTTC. Amino acids: CASSQDSSPSYEQYF.

The J gene is TRBJ2-1, the V gene TRBV6-6; 9 bases map to TRBD1. Germline loops: CDR1 MNHNY, CDR2 SVGAGI (reference sequence). Trimming took 5 bases from V and 6 from J; bases not matched to a gene: 29. The CDR3 extends over 22 amino acids. The CDR3 region is CASSPAGTGYGGAGYKANEQFF. DNA of the CDR3: TGTGCCAGCAGTCCCGCCGGGACAGGGTACGGTGGGGCGGGATACAAGGCCAATGAGCAGTTCTTC.

This clone turned up a few times. The CDR3 sequence is CASSPWTGALDTQYF. The CDR3 DNA reads TGTGCCAGCTCACCTTGGACAGGAGCCCTAGATACGCAGTATTTT. V is TRBV18 and J is TRBJ2-3, with 7 bases matching TRBD1. The V segment lost 3 bases and the J segment 5 bases; nucleotides outside the gene matches: 8. The germline CDR1 and CDR2 sequences are KGHSH and LQKENI. CDR3 length: 15 residues.

The rearrangement joins TRBV6-5 to TRBJ1-5; possible D gene TRBD1, 5 bases. Germline assignment: CDR1 MNHEY and CDR2 SVGAGI. The CDR3 contains 13 residues. With 6 bases removed from V and 6 bases from J, the gap between germline ends came to 12 bases. The CDR3 nucleotides are TGTGCCAGCAGGCAGGGTTTGGGTCAGCCCCAGCATTTT. Protein: CASRQGLGQPQHF.

This clone was found a few times. DNA of the CDR3: TGTGCCAGCAGCCAGAAACAGGGGGCGGCTGGCTACACCTTC. This sequence encodes CASSQKQGAAGYTF. The chain recombines TRBV3-1 (or the pseudogene TRBV3-2) with TRBJ1-2, with 9 bases lining up with TRBD1. Per the germline V gene, CDR1 is LGHDT and CDR2 is YNNKEL (reference sequence). The CDR3 has 14 residues. V was pared by 3 bases and J by 7 bases, with 6 bases of the junction left unmatched.

The sample holds a few counts of this clone. CDR3 nucleotide sequence: TGTGCCAGCAGTGAAACCCACGGTCCCGGGCCCCAGCATTTT. This translates into CASSETHGPGPQHF. The chain employs TRBV2 and TRBJ1-5, with D hard to call. V gave up 2 bases and J gave up 9 bases, with 14 bases separating them. CDR3 length equals 14 residues. Germline CDR1 is SNHLY and CDR2 is FYNNEI.

This sequence joins TRBV7-2 and TRBJ1-2, with a weak D call TRBD1 (5 bases). V was pared by 5 bases and J by 5 bases, with 18 bases between. In germline, CDR1 is SGHTA, CDR2 FQGNSA. The CDR3 runs to 15 residues. This CDR3 is CASSAWRGTAYGYTF. In DNA, the CDR3 is TGTGCCAGCAGCGCCTGGCGGGGCACGGCTTATGGCTACACCTTC.

The genes are TRBV19 and TRBJ2-2; possibly TRBD1 for D (5 bases). This CDR3 is built from 14 residues. Trimming shortened V by 7 bases and J by 2 bases, and 11 bases separated the two germline ends. Germline CDR1 is LNHDA and CDR2 is SQIVND (reference sequence). CDR3 nucleotides: TGTGCCAGTAAACGACAGCGAAACACCGGGGAGCTGTTTTTT. Protein sequence: CASKRQRNTGELFF.

The genes are TRBV11-2 and TRBJ2-5, with 9 bases aligning to TRBD1. The CDR3 is 15 residues long. Germline V CDR1 and CDR2: SGHAT, FQNNGV. V shed 5 bases, J shed 4 bases, and the junction held 8 bases outside the gene matches. CDR3 sequence reads: CASSPTGTGRETQYF. The CDR3 DNA follows: TGTGCCAGCAGCCCGACCGGGACAGGGAGAGAGACCCAGTACTTC.

This chain connects TRBV6-5 to TRBJ1-2; possibly TRBD1 for D (5 bases). Germline V gene sequence: CDR1 MNHEY, CDR2 SVGAGI. The ends were cut back, 5 bases at V and 10 bases at J, with 8 bases in the middle. The CDR3 has 10 residues. The CDR3 is CASSHRTYTF. CDR3 nucleotide sequence: TGTGCCAGCAGTCACAGGACCTACACCTTC.

The chain combines TRBV6-6 with TRBJ1-6, with D uncertain. V lost 7 bases, J lost 9 bases, and 22 bases lay in between. Germline lookup yields CDR1 MNHNY and CDR2 SVGAGI (reference sequence). The CDR3 is 16 amino acids. The CDR3 protein is CASIPGGGPQGSPLHF. As DNA, the CDR3 is TGTGCCAGCATCCCCGGCGGCGGTCCGCAAGGTTCACCCCTCCACTTT.

The chain is built from TRBV5-4 and TRBJ1-6; D gene unclear. The CDR3 length is 18 residues. V dropped 2 bases and J dropped 0 bases, with 15 bases sitting between them. Germline values: CDR1 SGHNT, CDR2 YYREEE (reference sequence). CDR3 bases: TGTGCCAGCAGCTTTCCTCCCAAAGGGAGCTCCTATAATTCACCCCTCCACTTT. Translated, it gives CASSFPPKGSSYNSPLHF.

V is TRBV5-1 and J is TRBJ1-2; TRBD1 matches at 9 bases. Germline trimming cut 3 bases from V and 8 bases from J; bases unmatched to any gene: 8. The CDR3 totals 14 residues. Per germline, CDR1 SGHRS and CDR2 YFSETQ. For the CDR3, the DNA is TGCGCCAGCAGCTATACAGGGGGCGCGAGGGGCTACACCTTC. This translates into CASSYTGGARGYTF.

V is TRBV19 and J is TRBJ1-5; TRBD1 is a possible D gene (6 bases). The germline V gene encodes CDR1 LNHDA and CDR2 SQIVND (reference sequence). CDR3 length: 15 residues. V lost 7 bases, J lost 2 bases, and 15 bases lay in between. For the CDR3, the DNA is TGTGCCAGTACCCTGGGGGCTATGGGCAATCAGCCCCAGCATTTT. As protein: CASTLGAMGNQPQHF.

The chain has TRBV18 and TRBJ2-1, with a tentative D call TRBD1 (7 bases). V lost 5 bases, J lost 0 bases, and 14 bases lay in between. CDR3 length: 16 amino acids. In germline, CDR1 is KGHSH, CDR2 LQKENI. The CDR3 DNA follows: TGTGCCAGCTCATCCACAGGGGACTCCTCCTACAATGAGCAGTTCTTC. Its translation is CASSSTGDSSYNEQFF.

This chain uses TRBV5-1 with TRBJ2-2, with 10 bases aligning to TRBD1. This CDR3 is built from 15 residues. Germline V CDR1 and CDR2: SGHRS, YFSETQ. V shed 1 base and J 6 bases; nucleotides not matched to a gene: 3. The CDR3 DNA reads TGCGCCAGCAGCTTGTGGACAGGGGGACCCGGGGAGCTGTTTTTT. Protein sequence: CASSLWTGGPGELFF.

The chain joins TRBV9 to TRBJ2-5; TRBD2 agrees at 9 bases. Germline lookup yields CDR1 SGDLS and CDR2 YYNGEE. J was trimmed by 5 bases and V by 3 bases; bases with no gene match: 11. The CDR3 runs 16 residues. CDR3 sequence reads: CASSGQPGLAGETQYF. Here the CDR3 DNA reads TGTGCCAGCAGCGGCCAACCGGGACTAGCAGGGGAGACCCAGTACTTC.

The chain joins TRBV6-5 to TRBJ1-3; D call uncertain. Trimming removed 1 base at V and 7 bases at J, with 14 bases between. The CDR3 consists of 15 residues. Germline-derived CDR1 and CDR2 are MNHEY and SVGAGI. Here the CDR3 reads CASSYFSSTGNTIYF. The DNA of the CDR3 is TGTGCCAGCAGTTACTTTTCGTCTACGGGGAACACCATATATTTT.